Sequencing of this T cell receptor beta chain was carried out in a study of cytomegalovirus exposure and HLA in healthy donors. Background on the study: Some 200 million T cells yielded roughly 100 million unique TCR beta sequences, as an earlier analysis found. Drawn from HLA-typed donors, tens of millions of unique TCRs were held in an early data release. The study, taken as a whole, reports: Reports state that TCR beta sequences accurately predicted most subjects' HLA-A and HLA-B alleles.

Use of 60 Vbeta and 13 Jbeta primers characterized the PCR. This table comes from immunoSEQ multiplex PCR, and its TCRdb copy is limited to in-frame clones, with some not included. In the table there are roughly 170,000 clones, roughly four fifths of which are singletons. About this clone itself: What it binds is not known.

V gave up 6 bases and J gave up 0 bases, with 11 bases separating them. CDR1 is MNHEY, CDR2 SVGAGI, per germline. This CDR3 has 15 amino acids. J is TRBJ2-2 and V is TRBV6-5; tentative D call: TRBD1 (6 bases). The TCR originated in a girl aged 10-17 years in good health and CMV-seropositive. Sequenced input: PBMCs. CDR3 amino acids: CASSPRQANTGELFF. DNA for the CDR3: TGTGCCAGCAGCCCCCGACAGGCGAACACCGGGGAGCTGTTTTTT.